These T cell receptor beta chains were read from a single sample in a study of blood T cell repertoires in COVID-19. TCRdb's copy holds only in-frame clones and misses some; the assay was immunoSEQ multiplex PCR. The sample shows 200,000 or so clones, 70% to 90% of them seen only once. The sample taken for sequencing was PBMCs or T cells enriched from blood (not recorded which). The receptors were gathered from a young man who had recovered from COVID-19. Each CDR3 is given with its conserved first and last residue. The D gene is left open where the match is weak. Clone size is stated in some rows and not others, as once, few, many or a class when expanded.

TGCACAGTGGCGGGTGGTAGTCTTCCCTATGGCTACACCTTC	CTVAGGSLPYGYTF	TRBJ1-2	TRBV29-1	.	.
TGTGCCAGCAGCCGTCAGGCAGGGCTAGGACCAGGAAACACCATATATTTT	CASSRQAGLGPGNTIYF	TRBJ1-3	TRBV7-2	.	.
TGTGCCAGCAGTTTAGGAGCCAAATCCTACGAGCAGTACTTC	CASSLGAKSYEQYF	TRBJ2-7	TRBV6-5	.	.
TGTGCCAGCTCACCAAGGACAGATCAGCCCCAGCATTTT	CASSPRTDQPQHF	TRBJ1-5	TRBV18	.	.
TGTGCCAGCAGGGGGGGTAGCGGGGACCAAGAGACCCAGTACTTC	CASRGGSGDQETQYF	TRBJ2-5	TRBV3-1/TRBV3-2	.	TRBD2
TGTGCCAGCAGCTTGGACTGGATCTACGAGCAGTACTTC	CASSLDWIYEQYF	TRBJ2-7	TRBV7-2	.	.
TGCAGCGTTGTGCGAGACCCGGGGGAGGGCGGCTACACCTTC	CSVVRDPGEGGYTF	TRBJ1-2	TRBV29-1	.	.
TGTGCCAGCAGCCAAGTACCAGGGAATAATTCACCCCTCCACTTT	CASSQVPGNNSPLHF	TRBJ1-6	TRBV3-1/TRBV3-2	.	.
TGTGCCAGCAGTTTGGAACGGGGTATGCAGTTCTTC	CASSLERGMQFF	TRBJ2-1	TRBV28	.	.
TGTGCCAGCAGTTTAAGCGGGGGGAAGTACAATGAGCAGTTCTTC	CASSLSGGKYNEQFF	TRBJ2-1	TRBV7-2	.	TRBD2
TGTGCCAGCAGTTTACCCCCGGGGTTAAGGTCACCCCTCCACTTT	CASSLPPGLRSPLHF	TRBJ1-6	TRBV27	.	.
TGTGCCAGTAGTATTGCGGAGAACACTGAAGCTTTCTTT	CASSIAENTEAFF	TRBJ1-1	TRBV19	.	.
TGTGCCAGCAGCCCAGGTTGGGCAGGCGAAAAACTGTTTTTT	CASSPGWAGEKLFF	TRBJ1-4	TRBV11-1	.	.
TGCGCCAGCAGCTTCGAGGGTAATTCACCCCTCCACTTT	CASSFEGNSPLHF	TRBJ1-6	TRBV5-1	.	.
TGTGCCAGCAGCCAGCTCCGGGACAGGGGGTATACGCAGTATTTT	CASSQLRDRGYTQYF	TRBJ2-3	TRBV3-1/TRBV3-2	.	TRBD1
TGTGCCAGCAGCCGACAGGACTATGGCTACACCTTC	CASSRQDYGYTF	TRBJ1-2	TRBV5-8	.	.
TGCGCCAGCAGCTCGGGACTAGCGGGAGGACTCAACTACGAGCAGTACTTC	CASSSGLAGGLNYEQYF	TRBJ2-7	TRBV5-1	.	TRBD2
TGTGCCAGCAGCCGCACGGTTAGCGGGAGCTTCAACGAGCAGTACTTC	CASSRTVSGSFNEQYF	TRBJ2-7	TRBV9	.	TRBD2
TGTGCCTGGAGGGCGGGCCAGCTACTAAATTCACCCCTCCACTTT	CAWRAGQLLNSPLHF	TRBJ1-6	TRBV30	.	.
TGTGCCAGCAGCCAAGAAGGGGAGGGCTCTGGAAACACCATATATTTT	CASSQEGEGSGNTIYF	TRBJ1-3	TRBV3-1/TRBV3-2	.	.
TGTGCCAGCAGTTCTCGATACCTCAGGGGTCGAAACACCATATATTTT	CASSSRYLRGRNTIYF	TRBJ1-3	TRBV6-5	.	.
TGTGCCATCAAACAGGGGGACACTGAAGCTTTCTTT	CAIKQGDTEAFF	TRBJ1-1	TRBV2	.	TRBD1
TGTGCCAGCAGGGAGGTGAGACTCACTGAAGCTTTCTTT	CASREVRLTEAFF	TRBJ1-1	TRBV6-5	.	.
TGTGCCAGCAGCAGACAGGGGAAGGGAGGCAATCAGCCCCAGCATTTT	CASSRQGKGGNQPQHF	TRBJ1-5	TRBV5-5	.	TRBD1
TGCGCCAGCAGCGCCGACAGTACTAGCACAGATACGCAGTATTTT	CASSADSTSTDTQYF	TRBJ2-3	TRBV5-1	once	.
TGTGCCAGTAGTATTCAGGGTTACACTGAAGCTTTCTTT	CASSIQGYTEAFF	TRBJ1-1	TRBV19	.	.
TGTGCCAGCAGCTTGTTGGCAGCGGGAGGGCAAGAGACCCAGTACTTC	CASSLLAAGGQETQYF	TRBJ2-5	TRBV5-6	.	TRBD2
TGTGCTAGCAGCTTAGGACTAGCGGACACAGATACGCAGTATTTT	CASSLGLADTDTQYF	TRBJ2-3	TRBV7-7	.	TRBD2
TGTGCCAGCAATCAGGGAACGAACACTGAAGCTTTCTTT	CASNQGTNTEAFF	TRBJ1-1	TRBV7-2	.	.
TGTGCCATCGCCGGGACTAGCGTCCAAGAGACCCAGTACTTC	CAIAGTSVQETQYF	TRBJ2-5	TRBV6-4	few	TRBD2
TGTGCCATCAGCCCCGGCGAGGGACAGGTTGGGGGCACCTACGAGCAGTACTTC	CAISPGEGQVGGTYEQYF	TRBJ2-7	TRBV10-3	.	TRBD1
TGTGCCAGCAGCGTAGGTTCACAGGGTAACACCGGGGAGCTGTTTTTT	CASSVGSQGNTGELFF	TRBJ2-2	TRBV9	.	.
TGTGCCAGCAGCTTAATAATAGTTTGGGGCAGGGACACTGAAGCTTTCTTT	CASSLIIVWGRDTEAFF	TRBJ1-1	TRBV7-3	.	.
TGTGCCAGCAGCAGCAACAGGGGGTGGAACACCGGGGAGCTGTTTTTT	CASSSNRGWNTGELFF	TRBJ2-2	TRBV11-3	few	TRBD1
TGTGCCAGCAGAGATGGGAGCGAGGCGCCAGAGACCCAGTACTTC	CASRDGSEAPETQYF	TRBJ2-5	TRBV6-6	.	.
TGTGCCTGGAGTCTAGGACAGGGAGGAGAGACCCAGTACTTC	CAWSLGQGGETQYF	TRBJ2-5	TRBV30	.	TRBD1
TGCGCCAGCAGCCTGACCGGGACAGGGAGCTACGAGCAGTACTTC	CASSLTGTGSYEQYF	TRBJ2-7	TRBV4-1	.	TRBD1
TGTGCCTGGAGTGTAACGGGGGACAGAGGAATGAACACTGAAGCTTTCTTT	CAWSVTGDRGMNTEAFF	TRBJ1-1	TRBV30	.	TRBD1
TGTGCCAGCTCACCACGGGACAGCGGCCCCTCTGGAAACACCATATATTTT	CASSPRDSGPSGNTIYF	TRBJ1-3	TRBV18	.	TRBD1
TGTGCCAGCTCACCATTACGGGATACGCAGTATTTT	CASSPLRDTQYF	TRBJ2-3	TRBV18	.	.
TGTGCTAGTGGGACTTACTACGAGCAGTACTTC	CASGTYYEQYF	TRBJ2-7	TRBV12-5	.	.
TGTGCCAGCTCACCGTTAGCGGGGGCCGGGGGAGAGACCCAGTACTTC	CASSPLAGAGGETQYF	TRBJ2-5	TRBV18	.	TRBD2
TGTGCCAGCAGCCCAAGGGGGCCAACCTACGAGCAGTACTTC	CASSPRGPTYEQYF	TRBJ2-7	TRBV14	.	TRBD1
TGTGCCAGCAGCGTCCTGGGACTGAGCTACAATGAGCAGTTCTTC	CASSVLGLSYNEQFF	TRBJ2-1	TRBV9	.	.
TGCGCCAGCAGCCAACAGGGGAGCTCCTACGAGCAGTACTTC	CASSQQGSSYEQYF	TRBJ2-7	TRBV4-1	few	.
TGTGCCAGCAGTGATAGAATGCAAAATGAAAAACTGTTTTTT	CASSDRMQNEKLFF	TRBJ1-4	TRBV6-1	.	.
TGTGCCAGCAGCGCTCGGGACTTTGGAAACACCATATATTTT	CASSARDFGNTIYF	TRBJ1-3	TRBV9	.	.
TGTGCCAGCAGTTTTGCGACAGGGGACGCCTACGAGCAGTACTTC	CASSFATGDAYEQYF	TRBJ2-7	TRBV27	.	TRBD1
TGCAGCGTCACGGGACAGGGGAGCAATCAGCCCCAGCATTTT	CSVTGQGSNQPQHF	TRBJ1-5	TRBV29-1	.	TRBD1
TGCGCCAGCAGCCAAGTACCGGGAAACTCCTACGAGCAGTACTTC	CASSQVPGNSYEQYF	TRBJ2-7	TRBV4-3	.	.
TGTGCCAGCAGTTTAGGCCAGGGTAGAGAAAAACTGTTTTTT	CASSLGQGREKLFF	TRBJ1-4	TRBV28	once	.
TGTGCCAGCAGCGTATCTTCTGGAAACACCATATATTTT	CASSVSSGNTIYF	TRBJ1-3	TRBV9	.	.
TGTGCCAGCAGCTTAGGAGTCGGGGTTTCCGGGGAGCTGTTTTTT	CASSLGVGVSGELFF	TRBJ2-2	TRBV7-9	once	.
TGTGCCAGCAGCTTTCAGGGTGGCTCCTACAATGAGCAGTTCTTC	CASSFQGGSYNEQFF	TRBJ2-1	TRBV7-2	once	.
TGTGCCAGCAGCTCGACAGGGGGAGGTCAGCCCCAGCATTTT	CASSSTGGGQPQHF	TRBJ1-5	TRBV7-8	.	TRBD1